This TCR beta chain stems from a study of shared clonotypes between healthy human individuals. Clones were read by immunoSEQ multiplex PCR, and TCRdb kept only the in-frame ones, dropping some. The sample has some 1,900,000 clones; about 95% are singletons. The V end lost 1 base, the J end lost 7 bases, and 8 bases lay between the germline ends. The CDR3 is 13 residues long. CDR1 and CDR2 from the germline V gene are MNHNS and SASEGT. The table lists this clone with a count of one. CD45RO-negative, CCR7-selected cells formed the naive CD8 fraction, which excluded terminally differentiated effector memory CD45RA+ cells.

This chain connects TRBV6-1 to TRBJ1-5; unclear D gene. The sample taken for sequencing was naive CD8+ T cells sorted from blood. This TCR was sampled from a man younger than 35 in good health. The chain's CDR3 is CASSEEPIQPQHF. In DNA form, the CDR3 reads TGTGCCAGCAGTGAAGAGCCAATACAGCCCCAGCATTTT.